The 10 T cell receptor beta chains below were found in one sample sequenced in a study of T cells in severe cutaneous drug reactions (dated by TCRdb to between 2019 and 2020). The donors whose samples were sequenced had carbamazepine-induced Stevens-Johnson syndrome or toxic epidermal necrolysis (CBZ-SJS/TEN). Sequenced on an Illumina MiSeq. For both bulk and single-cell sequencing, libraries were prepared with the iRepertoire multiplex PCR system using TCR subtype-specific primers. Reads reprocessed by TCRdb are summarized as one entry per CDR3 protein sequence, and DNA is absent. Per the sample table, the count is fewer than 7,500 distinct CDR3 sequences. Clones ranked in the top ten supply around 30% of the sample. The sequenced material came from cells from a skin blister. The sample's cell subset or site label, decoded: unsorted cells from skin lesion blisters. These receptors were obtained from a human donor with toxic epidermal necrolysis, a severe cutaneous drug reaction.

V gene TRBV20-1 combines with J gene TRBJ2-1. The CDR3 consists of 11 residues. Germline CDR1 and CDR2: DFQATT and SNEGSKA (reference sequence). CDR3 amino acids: CSAHVHNEQFF.

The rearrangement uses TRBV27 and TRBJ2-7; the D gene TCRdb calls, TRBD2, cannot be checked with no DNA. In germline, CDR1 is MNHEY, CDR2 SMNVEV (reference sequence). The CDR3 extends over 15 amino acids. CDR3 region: CASSPGAGGPIEQYF.

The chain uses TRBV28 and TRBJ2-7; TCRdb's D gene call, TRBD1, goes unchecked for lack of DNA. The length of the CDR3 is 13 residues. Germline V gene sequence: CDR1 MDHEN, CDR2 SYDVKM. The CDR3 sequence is CASSLSPGNEQYF.

Here the CDR3 reads CASSQVLAPYEQYF. V gene TRBV4-3 combines with J gene TRBJ2-7. CDR3 length: 14 residues. From germline, CDR1 is LGHNA and CDR2 YSLEER.

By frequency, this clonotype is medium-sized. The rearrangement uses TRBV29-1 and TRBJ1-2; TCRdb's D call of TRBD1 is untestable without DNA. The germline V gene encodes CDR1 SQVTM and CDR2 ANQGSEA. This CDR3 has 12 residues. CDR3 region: CSVERQSYGYTF. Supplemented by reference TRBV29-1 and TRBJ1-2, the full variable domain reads SAVISQKPSRDICQRGTSLTIQCQVDSQVTMMFWYRQQPGQSLTLIATANQGSEATYESGFVIDKFPISRPNLTFSTLTVSNMSPEDSSIYLCSVERQSYGYTFGSGTRLTVV.

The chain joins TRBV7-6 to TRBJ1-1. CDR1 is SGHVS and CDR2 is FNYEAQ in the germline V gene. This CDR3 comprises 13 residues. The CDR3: CATRDSPNTEAFF.

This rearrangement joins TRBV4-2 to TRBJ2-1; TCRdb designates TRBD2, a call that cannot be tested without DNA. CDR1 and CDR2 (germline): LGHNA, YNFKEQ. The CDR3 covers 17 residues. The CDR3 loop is CASSQEGARGSYNEQFF.

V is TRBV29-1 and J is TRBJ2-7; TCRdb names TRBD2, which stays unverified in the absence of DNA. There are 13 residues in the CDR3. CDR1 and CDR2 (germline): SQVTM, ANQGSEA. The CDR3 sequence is CSVVAGDINEQYF.

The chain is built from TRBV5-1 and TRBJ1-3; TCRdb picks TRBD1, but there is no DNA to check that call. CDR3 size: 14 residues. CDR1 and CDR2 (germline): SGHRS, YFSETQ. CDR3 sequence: CASSITGRGTTIYF.

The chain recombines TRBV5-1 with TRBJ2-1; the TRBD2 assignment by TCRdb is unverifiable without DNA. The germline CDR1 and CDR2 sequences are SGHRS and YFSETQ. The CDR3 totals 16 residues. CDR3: CASSRTSGSFYNEQFF.